These 10 T cell receptor beta chains were sequenced from one sample in a study of immune cell composition in non-small cell lung cancer. Here immunoSEQ multiplex PCR was the method, and the copy in TCRdb shows in-frame clones only, minus some. The table records about 3,200 clones, 60% to 85% of them present only once. Sequencing used lung tumor tissue. The receptors were sampled from a human donor with non-small cell lung cancer.

The chain uses TRBV9 and TRBJ1-1, with D hard to call. The V and J ends lost 4 bases and 8 bases respectively, with 15 bases between them. This CDR3 has 13 residues. The germline V gene encodes CDR1 SGDLS and CDR2 YYNGEE. CDR3 nucleotides: TGTGCCAGCAGCTCCCAGGTACTCGCCGAAGCTTTCTTT. It encodes CASSSQVLAEAFF.

The J gene is TRBJ1-1, the V gene TRBV25-1, with D possibly matching TRBD1 (6 bases). There are 15 residues in the CDR3. The germline V and J ends were trimmed by 4 bases and 3 bases, with 15 bases remaining between them. CDR1 is MGHDK, CDR2 SYGVNS, per germline. CDR3 sequence reads: CASSGSRGGYTEAFF. DNA of the CDR3: TGTGCCAGCAGTGGATCACGGGGGGGCTACACTGAAGCTTTCTTT.

The chain joins TRBV30 to TRBJ2-3, with 8 positions matching TRBD2. The CDR3 loop spans 13 amino acids. CDR1 GTSNPN and CDR2 SVGIG come from the germline V gene (reference sequence). J gave up 12 bases and V 3 bases, and 11 bases lay outside the gene matches. CDR3 DNA sequence: TGTGCCTGGAGAAAGAGCACACTAGCGGACCAGTATTTT. It is translated as CAWRKSTLADQYF.

A remark on this clone: The junction differs from germline at one of its ends, possibly a read error. This chain joins TRBV29-1 and TRBJ2-1; 7 nucleotides match TRBD2. Germline V gene lookup returns CDR1 SQVTM and CDR2 ANQGSEA. This CDR3 is built from 11 residues. Here the CDR3 DNA reads TGCAGCGTTGAAGCGCTGGCGGGGGTGGTCTTC. It encodes CSVEALAGVVF.

In its sample, this clone ranks as large. The chain has TRBV6-5 and TRBJ1-2; tentative D call: TRBD1 (6 bases). Trimming pared 0 bases from V and 4 bases from J, leaving 12 bases between. The CDR3 is 15 amino acids. In germline, CDR1 is MNHEY, CDR2 SVGAGI. The chain's CDR3 is CASSYSITTGYGYTF. The CDR3 coding sequence is TGTGCCAGCAGTTACTCAATCACGACAGGCTATGGCTACACCTTC.

The gene calls are TRBV28 and TRBJ1-2; D unclear. The CDR3 covers 11 residues. The V end lost 8 bases, the J end lost 4 bases, and 8 bases lay between the germline ends. CDR1 and CDR2 (germline): MDHEN, SYDVKM. CDR3 in DNA: TGTGCCAGCCGAACGAGCTATGGCTACACCTTC. Translation: CASRTSYGYTF.

This clone was recorded a few times. The chain employs TRBV2 and TRBJ2-5; 10 nucleotides line up with TRBD1. Germline V gives CDR1 SNHLY, CDR2 FYNNEI. The CDR3 runs to 14 residues. The trim removed 3 bases at V and 5 bases at J, leaving 3 bases unmatched. The CDR3 sequence: CASSDMDRGETQYF. The CDR3 bases are TGTGCCAGCAGTGATATGGACAGGGGGGAGACCCAGTACTTC.

The CDR3 coding sequence is TGTGCCAGCAGCTTAGAATTCCTAGGCTACAATGAGCAGTTCTTC. This translates into CASSLEFLGYNEQFF. V and J are TRBV11-3 and TRBJ2-1; no definite D call. With 0 bases removed from V and 3 bases from J, the gap between germline ends came to 9 bases. The CDR3 consists of 15 residues. Looked up from germline, CDR1 is SGHNT and CDR2 is YENEEA.

This clone was seen more than once but under ten times. The V gene is TRBV6-5, the J gene TRBJ2-2, with D possibly being TRBD1 (5 bases). CDR3 length: 14 amino acids. V lost 2 bases to trimming and J lost 5 bases, with 9 bases between them. The V gene's germline CDR1 is MNHEY and CDR2 SVGAGI. The CDR3 DNA follows: TGTGCCAGCAGTTACGATTCAGGGACCGGGGAGCTGTTTTTT. Translation gives CASSYDSGTGELFF.

This chain connects TRBV11-3 to TRBJ1-1, with 8 bases matching TRBD1. The CDR3 totals 15 residues. The germline V gene has CDR1 SGHNT and CDR2 YENEEA. V trimming: 4 bases; J trimming: 4 bases; junction bases outside the gene matches: 8. CDR3 bases: TGTGCCAGCAGCTCGGCCCTGGACAGGGCCACTGAAGCTTTCTTT. This sequence encodes CASSSALDRATEAFF.